This is a list of T cell receptor beta chains from one sample in a study of identical twins. A single record per CDR3 protein comes from TCRdb applying MiXCR to the 5' RACE reads. The table has 460,000 or so distinct CDR3 sequences, about 14% seen once. Another study also made use of these data, one on yellow fever vaccine responses in identical twins.

Specimen: CD4+ T cells sorted from blood. All receptors come from a woman younger than 35 in good health. Each CDR3 is given with its conserved first and last residue. Each record gives: clone size, D gene, V gene, J gene, CDR3 length, CDR3 protein, CDR3 DNA. D genes are given only for firm matches. Clone size is not always given. Where it is, it says once, few, many or a class for expanded clones.

clone size: -
D gene: TRBD2
V gene: TRBV6-5
J gene: TRBJ2-5
CDR3 length: 14
CDR3 protein: CASSATQRGETQYF
CDR3 DNA: TGTGCCAGCAGTGCAACACAGCGGGGGGAGACCCAGTACTTC

clone size: -
D gene: TRBD2
V gene: TRBV12-3/TRBV12-4
J gene: TRBJ2-3
CDR3 length: 17
CDR3 protein: CASSLRRLAGRTDTQYF
CDR3 DNA: TGTGCCAGCAGCCTAAGGCGACTAGCGGGGCGCACAGATACGCAGTATTTT

clone size: -
D gene: -
V gene: TRBV5-1
J gene: TRBJ2-3
CDR3 length: 14
CDR3 protein: CASSPGSASDTQYF
CDR3 DNA: TGCGCCAGCAGCCCGGGTAGCGCGTCAGATACGCAGTATTTT

clone size: -
D gene: TRBD2
V gene: TRBV6-2/TRBV6-3
J gene: TRBJ2-7
CDR3 length: 16
CDR3 protein: CASFGLAGGISYEQYF
CDR3 DNA: TGTGCCAGCTTCGGACTAGCGGGAGGAATCTCCTACGAGCAGTACTTC

clone size: few
D gene: -
V gene: TRBV28
J gene: TRBJ2-7
CDR3 length: 17
CDR3 protein: CASSFLGGMGSSYEQYF
CDR3 DNA: TGTGCCAGCAGTTTTTTGGGCGGGATGGGGAGCTCCTACGAGCAGTACTTC

clone size: many
D gene: TRBD1
V gene: TRBV4-2
J gene: TRBJ2-5
CDR3 length: 20
CDR3 protein: CASSQVSRDRDLSRQETQYF
CDR3 DNA: TGTGCCAGCAGCCAAGTGTCGCGGGACAGGGATCTGAGTCGCCAAGAGACCCAGTACTTC

clone size: -
D gene: TRBD1
V gene: TRBV24-1
J gene: TRBJ2-1
CDR3 length: 17
CDR3 protein: CATSDLTGTGNYNEQFF
CDR3 DNA: TGTGCCACCAGTGACCTAACCGGGACAGGAAACTACAATGAGCAGTTCTTC

clone size: few
D gene: -
V gene: TRBV5-1
J gene: TRBJ2-2
CDR3 length: 15
CDR3 protein: CASSLEWSNTGELFF
CDR3 DNA: TGCGCCAGCAGCTTGGAGTGGTCCAACACCGGGGAGCTGTTTTTT

clone size: many
D gene: -
V gene: TRBV20-1
J gene: TRBJ2-3
CDR3 length: 13
CDR3 protein: CSAQPPRIDTQYF
CDR3 DNA: TGCAGTGCCCAGCCTCCTAGGATAGATACGCAGTATTTT

clone size: many
D gene: -
V gene: TRBV4-3
J gene: TRBJ2-1
CDR3 length: 14
CDR3 protein: CASSQDLPYNEQFF
CDR3 DNA: TGCGCCAGCAGCCAAGATCTCCCCTACAATGAGCAGTTCTTC

clone size: -
D gene: -
V gene: TRBV12-3/TRBV12-4
J gene: TRBJ2-7
CDR3 length: 14
CDR3 protein: CASSCRAYGGEQYF
CDR3 DNA: TGTGCCAGCAGTTGCCGGGCCTATGGGGGCGAGCAGTACTTC

clone size: many
D gene: -
V gene: TRBV12-3/TRBV12-4
J gene: TRBJ2-7
CDR3 length: 11
CDR3 protein: CASSPKYEQYF
CDR3 DNA: TGTGCCAGCAGTCCCAAGTACGAGCAGTACTTC

clone size: few
D gene: TRBD2
V gene: TRBV6-1
J gene: TRBJ2-1
CDR3 length: 17
CDR3 protein: CASSELPTSPMRNEQFF
CDR3 DNA: TGTGCCAGCAGTGAGCTGCCGACTAGCCCTATGCGCAATGAGCAGTTCTTC

clone size: -
D gene: TRBD2
V gene: TRBV29-1
J gene: TRBJ2-3
CDR3 length: 15
CDR3 protein: CSHTLREGLPDTQYF
CDR3 DNA: TGCAGCCATACCCTCCGGGAGGGTCTCCCGGATACGCAGTATTTT

clone size: many
D gene: -
V gene: TRBV5-1
J gene: TRBJ1-5
CDR3 length: 14
CDR3 protein: CASSPDGGNQPQHF
CDR3 DNA: TGCGCCAGCAGCCCGGACGGAGGAAATCAGCCCCAGCATTTT

clone size: few
D gene: -
V gene: TRBV7-9
J gene: TRBJ2-7
CDR3 length: 15
CDR3 protein: CASSLDRSSTYEQYF
CDR3 DNA: TGTGCCAGCAGCCTCGACAGGAGCTCCACCTACGAGCAGTACTTC

clone size: -
D gene: -
V gene: TRBV5-1
J gene: TRBJ2-5
CDR3 length: 13
CDR3 protein: CASSFRQQETQYF
CDR3 DNA: TGCGCCAGCAGCTTCCGGCAGCAGGAGACCCAGTACTTC

clone size: few
D gene: -
V gene: TRBV12-3/TRBV12-4
J gene: TRBJ2-1
CDR3 length: 16
CDR3 protein: CASSLSRLATYNEQFF
CDR3 DNA: TGTGCCAGCAGTTTATCTCGCCTAGCAACCTACAATGAGCAGTTCTTC

clone size: few
D gene: TRBD2
V gene: TRBV10-2
J gene: TRBJ2-1
CDR3 length: 12
CDR3 protein: CASRALEAGEFF
CDR3 DNA: TGCGCCAGCAGGGCCTTGGAGGCGGGGGAGTTCTTC

clone size: -
D gene: -
V gene: TRBV10-3
J gene: TRBJ2-7
CDR3 length: 14
CDR3 protein: CAISGGTPIGEQYF
CDR3 DNA: TGTGCCATCAGTGGCGGGACCCCCATCGGCGAGCAGTACTTC

clone size: -
D gene: -
V gene: TRBV6-2/TRBV6-3
J gene: TRBJ1-1
CDR3 length: 11
CDR3 protein: CASSYDIEAFF
CDR3 DNA: TGTGCCAGCAGTTACGACATTGAAGCTTTCTTT

clone size: few
D gene: -
V gene: TRBV4-1
J gene: TRBJ1-2
CDR3 length: 13
CDR3 protein: CASSPPGQYGYTF
CDR3 DNA: TGCGCCAGCAGCCCCCCCGGGCAGTATGGCTACACCTTC

clone size: -
D gene: TRBD2
V gene: TRBV9
J gene: TRBJ2-5
CDR3 length: 18
CDR3 protein: CASSVGLAGVDRQETQYF
CDR3 DNA: TGTGCCAGCAGCGTAGGGCTAGCGGGGGTGGACCGCCAAGAGACCCAGTACTTC

clone size: -
D gene: TRBD1
V gene: TRBV2
J gene: TRBJ2-7
CDR3 length: 14
CDR3 protein: CASNRHSGGDEQYF
CDR3 DNA: TGTGCCAGCAACAGACACTCAGGGGGCGACGAGCAGTACTTC

clone size: few
D gene: -
V gene: TRBV4-2
J gene: TRBJ2-5
CDR3 length: 15
CDR3 protein: CASSQVRVSGETQYF
CDR3 DNA: TGTGCCAGCAGCCAAGTCCGGGTATCCGGAGAGACCCAGTACTTC

clone size: -
D gene: TRBD1
V gene: TRBV5-1
J gene: TRBJ2-5
CDR3 length: 16
CDR3 protein: CASSSDGQGSKETQYF
CDR3 DNA: TGCGCCAGCAGCTCAGACGGACAGGGGAGTAAGGAGACCCAGTACTTC

clone size: few
D gene: TRBD2
V gene: TRBV28
J gene: TRBJ2-1
CDR3 length: 18
CDR3 protein: CASSLEAGGPYVGDEQFF
CDR3 DNA: TGTGCCAGCAGTTTAGAGGCGGGAGGCCCCTATGTAGGGGATGAGCAGTTCTTC

clone size: many
D gene: -
V gene: TRBV10-2
J gene: TRBJ2-5
CDR3 length: 15
CDR3 protein: CASSDPGTQQETQYF
CDR3 DNA: TGCGCCAGCAGTGACCCCGGGACTCAACAAGAGACCCAGTACTTC

clone size: -
D gene: TRBD1
V gene: TRBV6-2/TRBV6-3
J gene: TRBJ2-1
CDR3 length: 14
CDR3 protein: CASSYDRVNFEQFF
CDR3 DNA: TGTGCCAGCAGTTACGACAGGGTAAATTTTGAGCAGTTCTTC

clone size: -
D gene: -
V gene: TRBV29-1
J gene: TRBJ1-4
CDR3 length: 12
CDR3 protein: CSVVEGGAPPQF
CDR3 DNA: TGCAGCGTTGTGGAGGGAGGGGCTCCACCACAATTT

clone size: once
D gene: TRBD2
V gene: TRBV24-1
J gene: TRBJ2-5
CDR3 length: 16
CDR3 protein: CATSDLMREGQETQYF
CDR3 DNA: TGTGCCACCAGTGATTTGATGCGGGAGGGCCAAGAGACCCAGTACTTC

clone size: -
D gene: -
V gene: TRBV7-9
J gene: TRBJ2-7
CDR3 length: 13
CDR3 protein: CASSSQDRNEQYF
CDR3 DNA: TGTGCCAGCAGCTCACAGGATAGAAACGAGCAGTACTTC

clone size: -
D gene: -
V gene: TRBV7-8
J gene: TRBJ2-7
CDR3 length: 19
CDR3 protein: CASSFGNFGVRGRGDEQYF
CDR3 DNA: TGTGCCAGCAGCTTTGGGAATTTCGGGGTCAGGGGAAGAGGCGACGAGCAGTACTTC

clone size: -
D gene: -
V gene: TRBV3-1
J gene: TRBJ2-7
CDR3 length: 10
CDR3 protein: CASSQVSIVF
CDR3 DNA: TGTGCCAGCAGCCAAGTCAGTATCGTTTTC

clone size: -
D gene: TRBD2
V gene: TRBV7-9
J gene: TRBJ2-5
CDR3 length: 16
CDR3 protein: CASSRKGLASQETQYF
CDR3 DNA: TGTGCCAGCAGCAGAAAGGGACTAGCGAGCCAAGAGACCCAGTACTTC

clone size: many
D gene: -
V gene: TRBV5-1
J gene: TRBJ1-6
CDR3 length: 12
CDR3 protein: CASSLENSPLHF
CDR3 DNA: TGCGCCAGCAGCTTGGAGAATTCACCCCTCCACTTT

clone size: -
D gene: -
V gene: TRBV6-1
J gene: TRBJ1-4
CDR3 length: 13
CDR3 protein: CASSDDLLAKLFF
CDR3 DNA: TGTGCCAGCAGTGATGATCTTTTGGCGAAACTGTTTTTT

clone size: -
D gene: -
V gene: TRBV29-1
J gene: TRBJ2-1
CDR3 length: 12
CDR3 protein: CSVEQGYNEQFF
CDR3 DNA: TGCAGCGTTGAGCAGGGGTACAATGAGCAGTTCTTC

clone size: few
D gene: TRBD1
V gene: TRBV6-1
J gene: TRBJ2-3
CDR3 length: 16
CDR3 protein: CASSTGTAQGTDTQYF
CDR3 DNA: TGTGCCAGCAGTACGGGGACAGCTCAAGGCACAGATACGCAGTATTTT

clone size: few
D gene: TRBD2
V gene: TRBV7-9
J gene: TRBJ2-7
CDR3 length: 15
CDR3 protein: CASSSQGGGAYEQYF
CDR3 DNA: TGTGCCAGCAGCTCCCAAGGTGGGGGGGCCTACGAGCAGTACTTC

clone size: -
D gene: TRBD2
V gene: TRBV11-1
J gene: TRBJ2-7
CDR3 length: 19
CDR3 protein: CASSLAELAGGSISYEQYF
CDR3 DNA: TGTGCCAGCAGCTTAGCGGAACTAGCGGGGGGGTCCATCTCCTACGAGCAGTACTTC

clone size: few
D gene: -
V gene: TRBV18
J gene: TRBJ1-1
CDR3 length: 16
CDR3 protein: CASSPLSAGMNTEAFF
CDR3 DNA: TGTGCCAGCTCACCCCTATCGGCAGGGATGAACACTGAAGCTTTCTTT

clone size: -
D gene: TRBD2
V gene: TRBV7-2
J gene: TRBJ2-1
CDR3 length: 16
CDR3 protein: CASSYRLAGGKNEQFF
CDR3 DNA: TGTGCCAGCAGCTATAGACTAGCGGGGGGTAAAAATGAGCAGTTCTTC

clone size: -
D gene: -
V gene: TRBV27
J gene: TRBJ2-1
CDR3 length: 17
CDR3 protein: CASSADPRGSSYNEQFF
CDR3 DNA: TGTGCCAGCAGCGCTGACCCCAGGGGAAGCTCCTACAATGAGCAGTTCTTC

clone size: -
D gene: -
V gene: TRBV14
J gene: TRBJ2-5
CDR3 length: 15
CDR3 protein: CASSQETRIQETQYF
CDR3 DNA: TGTGCCAGCAGCCAAGAGACCCGGATCCAAGAGACCCAGTACTTC

clone size: few
D gene: -
V gene: TRBV3-1
J gene: TRBJ1-5
CDR3 length: 14
CDR3 protein: CASSHRNSNQPQHF
CDR3 DNA: TGTGCCAGCAGCCACAGAAATAGCAATCAGCCCCAGCATTTT

clone size: many
D gene: -
V gene: TRBV6-1
J gene: TRBJ2-4
CDR3 length: 13
CDR3 protein: CASSSTSRGIQYF
CDR3 DNA: TGTGCCAGCAGCTCCACTAGCAGGGGCATTCAGTACTTC

clone size: -
D gene: -
V gene: TRBV4-1
J gene: TRBJ2-5
CDR3 length: 17
CDR3 protein: CASSQDIPGAPRETQYF
CDR3 DNA: TGCGCCAGCAGCCAAGATATTCCAGGGGCGCCGAGGGAGACCCAGTACTTC

clone size: -
D gene: TRBD1
V gene: TRBV5-4
J gene: TRBJ2-6
CDR3 length: 21
CDR3 protein: CASSLDLMRTGIPSGANVLTF
CDR3 DNA: TGTGCCAGCAGCTTGGATTTGATGCGGACAGGGATCCCCTCTGGGGCCAACGTCCTGACTTTC

clone size: -
D gene: -
V gene: TRBV15
J gene: TRBJ2-3
CDR3 length: 18
CDR3 protein: CATSRETRGTFGTDTQYF
CDR3 DNA: TGTGCCACCAGCAGAGAGACTAGAGGGACTTTTGGCACAGATACGCAGTATTTT

clone size: -
D gene: TRBD2
V gene: TRBV20-1
J gene: TRBJ2-7
CDR3 length: 14
CDR3 protein: CSALAGALSYEQYF
CDR3 DNA: TGCAGTGCTTTAGCGGGAGCTCTCTCCTACGAGCAGTACTTC

clone size: few
D gene: -
V gene: TRBV6-5
J gene: TRBJ2-1
CDR3 length: 14
CDR3 protein: CASSYSAQQSEQFF
CDR3 DNA: TGTGCCAGCAGTTACTCGGCCCAACAAAGTGAGCAGTTCTTC

clone size: -
D gene: -
V gene: TRBV6-5
J gene: TRBJ1-1
CDR3 length: 12
CDR3 protein: CASGRVNTEAFF
CDR3 DNA: TGTGCCAGCGGACGGGTTAACACTGAAGCTTTCTTT

clone size: -
D gene: -
V gene: TRBV12-3/TRBV12-4
J gene: TRBJ1-1
CDR3 length: 13
CDR3 protein: CASSFPGGSEAFF
CDR3 DNA: TGTGCCAGCAGTTTTCCTGGGGGTTCCGAAGCTTTCTTT

clone size: many
D gene: -
V gene: TRBV12-3/TRBV12-4
J gene: TRBJ2-2
CDR3 length: 11
CDR3 protein: CASSGDGELFF
CDR3 DNA: TGTGCCAGCAGTGGGGACGGGGAGCTGTTTTTT

clone size: -
D gene: -
V gene: TRBV7-2
J gene: TRBJ2-7
CDR3 length: 14
CDR3 protein: CASSEAAISYEQYF
CDR3 DNA: TGTGCCAGCAGCGAAGCAGCGATCTCCTACGAGCAGTACTTC

clone size: -
D gene: TRBD1
V gene: TRBV29-1
J gene: TRBJ1-3
CDR3 length: 15
CDR3 protein: CSVVADRVSGNTIYF
CDR3 DNA: TGCAGCGTTGTTGCAGACAGGGTGTCTGGAAACACCATATATTTT

clone size: -
D gene: TRBD2
V gene: TRBV10-3
J gene: TRBJ2-3
CDR3 length: 14
CDR3 protein: CAIASGGDADTQYF
CDR3 DNA: TGTGCCATCGCTAGCGGGGGGGACGCAGATACGCAGTATTTT

clone size: many
D gene: TRBD2
V gene: TRBV24-1
J gene: TRBJ2-1
CDR3 length: 15
CDR3 protein: CATSDLGGAYNEQFF
CDR3 DNA: TGTGCCACCAGTGATTTGGGGGGGGCCTACAATGAGCAGTTCTTC